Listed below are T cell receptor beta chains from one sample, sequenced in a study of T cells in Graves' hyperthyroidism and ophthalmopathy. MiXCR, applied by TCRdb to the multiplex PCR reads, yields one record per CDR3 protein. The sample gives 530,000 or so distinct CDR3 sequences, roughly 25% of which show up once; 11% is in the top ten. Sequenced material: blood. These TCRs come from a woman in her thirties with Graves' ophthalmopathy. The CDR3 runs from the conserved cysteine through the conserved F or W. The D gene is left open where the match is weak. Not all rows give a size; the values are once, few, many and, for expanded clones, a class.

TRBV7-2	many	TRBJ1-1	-	TGTGCCAGCAGCATCAACCGGGCCAACACTGAAGCTTTCTTT	CASSINRANTEAFF
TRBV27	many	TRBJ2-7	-	TGTGCCAGCAGTTCTTTGACAGAGGAGCAGTACTTC	CASSSLTEEQYF
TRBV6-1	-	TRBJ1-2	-	TGTGCCAGCAGTGCGAACCCCGGGGACTATGGCTACACCTTC	CASSANPGDYGYTF
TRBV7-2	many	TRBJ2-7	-	TGTGCCAGCAGCTTAGTGTCGGACAGCTACGAGCAGTACTTC	CASSLVSDSYEQYF
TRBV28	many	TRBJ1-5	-	TGTGCCAGCAGGGGGGCGAATAGCAATCAGCCCCAGCATTTT	CASRGANSNQPQHF
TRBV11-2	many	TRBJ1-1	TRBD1	TGTGCCAGCAGCTTAGATCTTCCGACAGGGAAGGATTTCTTT	CASSLDLPTGKDFF
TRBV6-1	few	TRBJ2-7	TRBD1	TGTGCCAGCAGTGGAGGGACAGGGTACTCCTACGAGCAGTACTTC	CASSGGTGYSYEQYF
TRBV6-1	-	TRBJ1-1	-	TGTGCCACTTTACAGGGCTCGAACACTGAAGCTTTCTTT	CATLQGSNTEAFF
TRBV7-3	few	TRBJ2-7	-	TGTGCCAGCAGTTCGATACACCCGCCCTACGAGCAGTACTTC	CASSSIHPPYEQYF
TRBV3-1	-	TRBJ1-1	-	TGTGCCAGCAGCCTGGGGCATTGGAACACTGAAGCTTTCTTT	CASSLGHWNTEAFF
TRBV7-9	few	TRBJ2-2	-	TGTGCCAGCAGCTTAGGTGATCCGGACGGGGAGCTGTTTTTT	CASSLGDPDGELFF
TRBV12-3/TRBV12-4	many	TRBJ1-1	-	TGTGCCAGCAGTTTAGGGGTCATGAACACTGAAGCTTTCTTT	CASSLGVMNTEAFF
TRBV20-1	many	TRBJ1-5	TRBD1	TGCAGTGCTAGAGACGCGGTACAGGGGATCCATAGCAATCAGCCCCAGCATTTT	CSARDAVQGIHSNQPQHF
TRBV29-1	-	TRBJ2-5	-	TGCAGCGTACTTCAGGGGCAAGAGACCCAGTACTTC	CSVLQGQETQYF
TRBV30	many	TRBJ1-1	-	TGTGCCTGGAGTCAGGGAGAGGGGAACACTGAAGCTTTCTTT	CAWSQGEGNTEAFF
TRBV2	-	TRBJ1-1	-	TGTGCCAGCAACGGACCTAGGAACACTGAAGCTTTCTTT	CASNGPRNTEAFF
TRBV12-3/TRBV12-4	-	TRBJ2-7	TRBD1	TGTGCCAGCAGTTTGGGGACAGGGGTCGGCGACGAGCAGTACTTC	CASSLGTGVGDEQYF
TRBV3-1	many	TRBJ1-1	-	TGTGCCAGCAGCCAAGAGGAGGGGGTGAACACTGAAGCTTTCTTT	CASSQEEGVNTEAFF
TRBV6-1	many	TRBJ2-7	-	TGTGCCAGCAGTGAAGAAGCGGGACAGCCGACCTACGAGCAGTACTTC	CASSEEAGQPTYEQYF
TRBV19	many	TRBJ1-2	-	TGTGCCAGTAGTCCTGGAGTAGGCAACTATGGCTACACCTTC	CASSPGVGNYGYTF
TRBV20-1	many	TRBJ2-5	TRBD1	TGCAGTGCTGCTTACTTCGGGACAGGGGATGCAGTGACCCAGTACTTC	CSAAYFGTGDAVTQYF